This T cell receptor beta chain was observed in a study of spatial heterogeneity in lung cancer. Study results and limitations: More often at tumor resection than at routine follow-up, ubiquitous expanded tumor TCRs were detected in the blood.

The table lists this clonotype with many counts. Its antigen is still unknown. Time point of the sample: sample taken at primary tumor resection. Unsorted whole RNA samples from tumor, nontumor lung or frozen PBMC were sequenced. Untreated early-stage non-small cell lung cancer patients, roughly 75 in total, were the donors. A unique molecular identifier was attached to every TCR cDNA molecule. TCRdb passed the 5' RACE reads through MiXCR, listing each CDR3 protein once. The sample yields approximately 52,000 distinct CDR3 sequences, less than 9% seen once. This CDR3 region has 14 residues. Germline V gives CDR1 SNHLY, CDR2 FYNNEI. Trimming removed 11 bases from V and 5 bases from J, with 16 bases in between.

The TCR comes from a female donor with early-stage non-small cell lung cancer. The V and J genes are TRBV2 and TRBJ1-6, with D possibly being TRBD1 (6 bases). The sequencing used PBMCs, collected at surgery. CDR3 DNA sequence: TGTGCCGGCGGGAGGACAGACAATAATTCACCCCTCCACTTT. Translated, it gives CAGGRTDNNSPLHF.